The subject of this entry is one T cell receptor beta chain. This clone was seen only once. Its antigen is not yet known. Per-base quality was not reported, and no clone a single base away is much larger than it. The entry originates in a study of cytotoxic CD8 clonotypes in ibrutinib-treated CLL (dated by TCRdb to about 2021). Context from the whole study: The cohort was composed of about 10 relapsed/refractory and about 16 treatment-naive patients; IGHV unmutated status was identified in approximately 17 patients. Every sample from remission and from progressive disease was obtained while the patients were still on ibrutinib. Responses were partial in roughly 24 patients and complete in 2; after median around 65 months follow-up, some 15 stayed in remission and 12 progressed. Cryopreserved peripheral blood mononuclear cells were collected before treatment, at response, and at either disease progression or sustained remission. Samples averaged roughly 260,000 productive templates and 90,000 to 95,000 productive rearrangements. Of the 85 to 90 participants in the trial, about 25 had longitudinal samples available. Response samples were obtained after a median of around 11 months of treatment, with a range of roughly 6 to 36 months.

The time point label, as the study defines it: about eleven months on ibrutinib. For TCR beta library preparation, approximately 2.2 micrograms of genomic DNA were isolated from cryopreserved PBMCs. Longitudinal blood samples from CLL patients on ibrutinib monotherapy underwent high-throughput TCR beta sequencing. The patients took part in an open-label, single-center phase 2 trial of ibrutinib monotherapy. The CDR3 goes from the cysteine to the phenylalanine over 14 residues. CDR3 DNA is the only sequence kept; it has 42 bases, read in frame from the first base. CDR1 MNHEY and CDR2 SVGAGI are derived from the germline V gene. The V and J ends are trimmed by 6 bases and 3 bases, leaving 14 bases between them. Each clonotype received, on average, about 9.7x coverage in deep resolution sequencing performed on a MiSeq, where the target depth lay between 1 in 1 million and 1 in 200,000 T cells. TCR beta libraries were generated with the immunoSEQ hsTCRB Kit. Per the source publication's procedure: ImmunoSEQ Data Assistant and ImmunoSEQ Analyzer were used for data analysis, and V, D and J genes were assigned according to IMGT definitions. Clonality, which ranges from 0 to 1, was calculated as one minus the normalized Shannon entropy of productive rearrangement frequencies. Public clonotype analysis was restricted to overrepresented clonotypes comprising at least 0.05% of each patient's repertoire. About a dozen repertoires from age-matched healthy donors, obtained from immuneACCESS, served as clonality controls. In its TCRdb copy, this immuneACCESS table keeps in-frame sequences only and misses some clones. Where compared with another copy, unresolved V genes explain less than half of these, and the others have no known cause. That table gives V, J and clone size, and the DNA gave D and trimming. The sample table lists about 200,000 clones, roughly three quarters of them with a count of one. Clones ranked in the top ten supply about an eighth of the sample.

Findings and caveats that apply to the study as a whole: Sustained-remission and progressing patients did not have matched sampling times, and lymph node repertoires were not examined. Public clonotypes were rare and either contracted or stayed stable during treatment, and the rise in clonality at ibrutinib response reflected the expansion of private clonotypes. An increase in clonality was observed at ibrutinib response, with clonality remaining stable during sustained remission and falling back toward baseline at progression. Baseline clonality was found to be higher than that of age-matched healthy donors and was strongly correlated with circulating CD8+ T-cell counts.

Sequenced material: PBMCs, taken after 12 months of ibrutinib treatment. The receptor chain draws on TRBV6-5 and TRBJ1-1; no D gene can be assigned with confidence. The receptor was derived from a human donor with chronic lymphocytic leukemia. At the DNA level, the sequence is TGTGCCAGCAGCCTGACCGGTAGGGACACTGAAGCTTTCTTT. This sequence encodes CASSLTGRDTEAFF.